These 24 T cell receptor beta chains were all obtained from the same sample, sequenced in a study of T-cell memory formation after mild COVID-19. Via MiXCR, TCRdb re-called the 5' RACE reads, giving one row per CDR3 protein. Among fewer than 400,000 distinct CDR3 sequences listed, roughly 15% were seen once. Sequences were obtained from PBMCs or a T cell subset sorted from them (not recorded which). The receptors come from a man between 18 and 29 years old who had mild COVID-19 (a few samples of this study predate the infection). Cell type and time point are not known.

There are a few counts of this clonotype. The chain combines TRBV5-1 with TRBJ2-2, with TRBD1 matching 7 bases. CDR3 length equals 15 residues. Per germline, CDR1 SGHRS and CDR2 YFSETQ. After removal of 1 base from V and 4 bases from J, the junction contained 4 bases not matched to a gene. DNA of the CDR3: TGCGCCAGCAGCTTGATACAGGGGCTCACCGGGGAGCTGTTTTTT. Translating gives CASSLIQGLTGELFF.

The rearrangement links TRBV6-6 to TRBJ2-5, with a weak D call TRBD1 (6 bases). The CDR3 is made up of 14 amino acids. V lost 6 bases, J lost 2 bases, and 13 bases lay in between. Looked up from germline, CDR1 is MNHNY and CDR2 is SVGAGI (reference sequence). CDR3 sequence: CASRATGNQETQYF. The CDR3 bases are TGTGCCAGCAGGGCAACAGGGAATCAAGAGACCCAGTACTTC.

This rearrangement joins TRBV18 to TRBJ2-5; no reliable D call. Germline CDR1 reads KGHSH; CDR2 reads LQKENI. The CDR3 extends over 13 amino acids. Trimming cost V 5 bases and J 2 bases, with 9 bases left between them. This CDR3 is CASSIQMQETQYF. In DNA form, the CDR3 reads TGTGCCAGCTCAATTCAAATGCAAGAGACCCAGTACTTC.

The rearrangement uses TRBV19 and TRBJ1-5, with 10 nucleotides matching TRBD1. The J segment lost 6 bases and the V segment lost 1 base, leaving 3 bases of the junction unmatched. CDR1 and CDR2 (germline): LNHDA, SQIVND (reference sequence). The CDR3 consists of 15 residues. The CDR3, as DNA: TGTGCCAGTAGTATAGGGGACAGGGGTTTTCAGCCCCAGCATTTT. This encodes CASSIGDRGFQPQHF.

This clonotype was found many times. The chain combines TRBV7-9 with TRBJ2-5, with D perhaps matching TRBD1 (6 bases). Trimming removed 3 bases from V and 5 bases from J, with 13 bases in between. The CDR3 is 14 amino acids. Germline V gives CDR1 SEHNR, CDR2 FQNEAQ (reference sequence). The CDR3 DNA follows: TGTGCCAGCAGCTTGGGTCGTCAGGGGGAGACCCAGTACTTC. The encoded protein is CASSLGRQGETQYF.

With regard to this clonotype: A single base separates this from a much larger clone, so it may be a read error. This rearrangement joins TRBV28 to TRBJ1-1, with D possibly matching TRBD1 (5 bases). This CDR3 region has 11 residues. CDR1 is MDHEN and CDR2 is SYDVKM in the germline V gene. CDR3 in amino acids: CASSPGTEALF. The DNA for the CDR3 is TGTGCCAGCAGCCCCGGGACTGAAGCTTTATTT.

The chain links TRBV4-1 to TRBJ2-1; TRBD1 is a possible D gene (5 bases). V lost 0 bases to trimming and J lost 4 bases, with 7 bases between them. The CDR3 has 14 amino acids. Germline loops: CDR1 MGHRA, CDR2 YSYEKL. The CDR3 loop is CASSQDDSYNEQFF. Here the CDR3 DNA reads TGCGCCAGCAGCCAAGATGACAGTTACAATGAGCAGTTCTTC.

This clonotype was found a few times. J is TRBJ2-7 and V is TRBV10-3; D might be TRBD1 (7 bases). Germline CDR1 reads ENHRY; CDR2 reads SYGVKD. V lost 8 bases to trimming and J lost 3 bases, with 23 bases between them. CDR3 length: 16 amino acids. The DNA for the CDR3 is TGTGCCATCGGTAGAGAGGCGGGGACAGAAATCTACGAGCAGTACTTC. Translated: CAIGREAGTEIYEQYF.

The CDR3 loop is CSAVTGGYGYTF. The CDR3 nucleotides read TGCAGTGCAGTTACAGGGGGCTATGGCTACACCTTC. The V gene is TRBV20-1, the J gene TRBJ1-2; 8 bases line up with TRBD1. Germline V gives CDR1 DFQATT, CDR2 SNEGSKA (reference sequence). V was clipped by 6 bases and J by 4 bases; unmatched bases: 4. This CDR3 is built from 12 residues.

This chain connects TRBV7-9 to TRBJ1-5; D is ambiguous. V lost 1 base and J 5 bases, leaving 9 bases between the germline ends. CDR1 is SEHNR, CDR2 FQNEAQ, per germline (reference sequence). The length of the CDR3 is 14 residues. In nucleotides, the CDR3 is TGTGCCAGCAGCTTAGAATCAGCATATCAGCCCCAGCATTTT. It translates to CASSLESAYQPQHF.

The chain is built from TRBV7-2 and TRBJ1-4; 9 bases are shared with TRBD1. The V gene end was trimmed by 4 bases and the J gene end by 8 bases; junction bases not matched to a gene: 8. Germline V lookup: CDR1 SGHTA, CDR2 FQGNSA. This CDR3 is built from 15 residues. The CDR3 DNA reads TGTGCCAGCAGCTGGGGGGGGACAGGGAACGAAAAACTGTTTTTT. Its translation: CASSWGGTGNEKLFF.

This clonotype showed up just a few times. For the CDR3, the DNA is TGTGCCAGCAGCGTAGCAACAATAAGCACAGATACGCAGTATTTT. Its protein product is CASSVATISTDTQYF. J is TRBJ2-3 and V is TRBV9; D not resolved. V lost 0 bases and J lost 0, with 8 bases in between. The CDR3 consists of 15 residues. Germline-derived CDR1 and CDR2 are SGDLS and YYNGEE.

Only a few counts were recorded for this clonotype. CDR3: CASSFRDQAYNEQFF. The CDR3 nucleotides read TGTGCCAGCAGCTTCAGGGACCAAGCCTACAATGAGCAGTTCTTC. The chain is built from TRBV11-2 and TRBJ2-1; D may be TRBD1 or TRBD2 (5 bases each). Germline lookup yields CDR1 SGHAT and CDR2 FQNNGV. With 3 bases removed from V and 2 bases from J, the gap between germline ends came to 11 bases. The CDR3 has 15 amino acids.

The CDR3 nucleotides are TGTGCCAGCAGCTTAGCGCTAGGGTATGGCTACACCTTC. As protein: CASSLALGYGYTF. V usage is TRBV7-2 and J usage is TRBJ1-2; D gene uncertain. Per the germline V gene, CDR1 is SGHTA and CDR2 is FQGNSA. V was pared by 0 bases and J by 5 bases, with 7 bases between. The CDR3 length is 13 residues.

The CDR3 nucleotides are TGTGCCAGCAGACTAAAGCGTGGCTACACCTTC. It encodes CASRLKRGYTF. The V call is TRBV6-2 or TRBV6-3, the J call TRBJ1-2, with D unresolved. The CDR3 is 11 residues long. The V end lost 6 bases, the J end lost 7 bases, and 9 bases lay between the germline ends. CDR1 and CDR2 (germline): MNHEY, SVGEGT.

The sample holds many counts of this clonotype. The rearrangement joins TRBV4-2 to TRBJ2-6; TRBD2 agrees at 11 bases. CDR1 and CDR2 (germline): LGHNA, YNFKEQ. This CDR3 has 17 amino acids. The ends lost 5 bases at V and 0 bases at J; junction bases unmatched: 3. In DNA form, the CDR3 reads TGTGCCAGCAGCAGTAGCGGGGGGGCCTCTGGGGCCAACGTCCTGACTTTC. Protein product: CASSSSGGASGANVLTF.

V gene TRBV4-3 combines with J gene TRBJ2-7, with a possible D match to TRBD1 (6 bases). Germline V CDR1 and CDR2: LGHNA, YSLEER. V dropped 5 bases and J dropped 0 bases, with 11 bases sitting between them. There are 14 residues in the CDR3. The CDR3 reads CASSTGRGSYEQYF. The CDR3 coding sequence is TGCGCCAGCAGCACGGGCAGGGGCTCCTACGAGCAGTACTTC.

This chain uses TRBV5-1 with TRBJ2-1, with D perhaps matching TRBD2 (5 bases). V gave up 5 bases and J gave up 2 bases, with 17 bases separating them. Germline loops: CDR1 SGHRS, CDR2 YFSETQ. The CDR3 runs 16 residues. The CDR3 nucleotides read TGCGCCAGCAGTTCCCCGGGGAGCATCGCCTACAATGAGCAGTTCTTC. Its translation: CASSSPGSIAYNEQFF. The entire variable domain, with the rest obtained from reference TRBV5-1 and TRBJ2-1, is as follows: KAGVTQTPRYLIKTRGQQVTLSCSPISGHRSVSWYQQTPGQGLQFLFEYFSETQRNKGNFPGRFSGRQFSNSRSEMNVSTLELGDSALYLCASSSPGSIAYNEQFFGPGTRLTVL.

This clonotype was counted only a few times. The chain employs TRBV5-1 and TRBJ1-1, with D unclear. With 2 bases removed from V and 3 bases from J, the gap between germline ends came to 11 bases. CDR1 SGHRS and CDR2 YFSETQ come from the germline V gene. This CDR3 region has 14 residues. The CDR3 reads CASSLDVGDTEAFF. CDR3 DNA: TGCGCCAGCAGCTTAGACGTCGGGGACACTGAAGCTTTCTTT.

This clonotype was detected a few times. The rearrangement uses TRBV6-5 and TRBJ1-2; D is unclear. This CDR3 has 13 residues. The germline gives CDR1 MNHEY, CDR2 SVGAGI. V was trimmed by 6 bases and J by 3 bases, leaving 11 bases between them. The CDR3 sequence: CASSPGSYYGYTF. The CDR3 DNA reads as TGTGCCAGCAGCCCTGGTAGCTACTATGGCTACACCTTC.

The chain recombines TRBV10-3 with TRBJ1-1, with 8 bases lining up with TRBD1. This CDR3 spans 14 amino acids. CDR1 ENHRY and CDR2 SYGVKD come from the germline V gene. V was pared by 3 bases and J by 1 base, with 1 base of the junction left unmatched. In nucleotides, the CDR3 is TGTGCCATCAGTGATCAGGGGGCGAACACTGAAGCTTTCTTT. Its protein is CAISDQGANTEAFF.

This clonotype has more than one count but fewer than ten. The gene calls are TRBV7-2 and TRBJ2-1; 9 positions match TRBD2. The germline V gene encodes CDR1 SGHTA and CDR2 FQGNSA. The CDR3 contains 16 residues. The V gene end was trimmed by 4 bases and the J gene end by 7 bases; junction bases not matched to a gene: 11. The CDR3 here is CASSSLPGLALNEQFF. CDR3 bases: TGTGCCAGCAGCTCGCTGCCGGGACTAGCACTGAATGAGCAGTTCTTC.

This clonotype was observed a handful of times. The J gene is TRBJ2-1, the V gene TRBV3-1, with D tentatively TRBD1 or TRBD2 (5 bases each). With 4 bases removed from V and 10 bases from J, the gap between germline ends came to 20 bases. CDR1 and CDR2 from the germline V gene are LGHDT and YNNKEL (reference sequence). This CDR3 contains 15 residues. The DNA for the CDR3 is TGTGCCAGCAGCCGTCCTACGAGGGGCGCGTCGGAGCAGTTCTTC. It is translated as CASSRPTRGASEQFF.

This clonotype occurred many times. V gene TRBV6-1 combines with J gene TRBJ2-2, with D unclear. This CDR3 comprises 13 residues. Trimming took off 0 bases at V and 3 bases at J, with 2 bases between the two ends. CDR1 MNHNS and CDR2 SASEGT come from the germline V gene. The CDR3 sequence is CASSEADTGELFF. Here the CDR3 DNA reads TGTGCCAGCAGTGAAGCGGACACCGGGGAGCTGTTTTTT.